The clone carrying this TCR beta chain ranks as large (0.1 to 1%). CDR1 and CDR2 from the germline V gene are MDHEN and SYDVKM. CDR3 length: 15 residues. V dropped 4 bases and J dropped 4; count of bases not matched to a gene: 10. Using immunoSEQ multiplex PCR, the repertoire was profiled, and TCRdb retains in-frame clones only, with some absent. The sample holds approximately 2,000 clones, over 15% seen once. The sample comes from a study of T cells in localized non-small cell lung cancer. This sequence joins TRBV28 and TRBJ2-7; 7 bases are shared with TRBD1. The sequence was collected from a man aged 40 to 70 with stage I lung adenocarcinoma. Sample: lung tumor tissue, taken before any cancer treatment. The CDR3 DNA is TGTGCCAGCAGTTCCAAGACAGGGAGTCCTTACGAGCAGTACTTC. Translated: CASSSKTGSPYEQYF.